This TCR beta chain was identified in a study of blood T cell repertoires in COVID-19. As for the study in general: Researchers got acute and convalescent COVID-19 samples from the United States, Italy and Spain. T cells, B-cell-depleted T cells, or PBMCs provided the cDNA or gDNA that served as material.

In germline, CDR1 is KGHSH, CDR2 LQKENI. The CDR3 has 20 residues. V was cut by 3 bases and J by 3 bases, with 27 bases left in between. How the authors handled the data: Reference gene primer amplification yielded estimated nucleated cell counts. Repertoires were generated with immunoSEQ multiplex PCR, while TCRdb's copy carries only in-frame clones and drops some. The V and J calls and the clone size are those of that table, but D and trimming were determined from the DNA. The sample records around 230,000 clones, roughly 84% being singletons. The sample was peripheral blood. The V call is TRBV18, the J call TRBJ2-1, with D possibly matching TRBD1 (6 bases). The source is a man in his forties or fifties with acute or convalescent COVID-19. CDR3: CASSPGSGRGGAHLYNEQFF. The CDR3 nucleotides read TGTGCCAGCTCACCCGGTTCGGGCAGGGGTGGAGCACACCTCTACAATGAGCAGTTCTTC.